These T cell receptor beta chains were read from a single sample in a study of cytotoxic CD8 clonotypes in ibrutinib-treated CLL. Sequenced by immunoSEQ multiplex PCR; TCRdb stores in-frame clones only, minus some. There are under 150,000 clones in the sample; under 90% occur only once, and about 3.3% lies in the top ten. Sequenced here: PBMCs, sampled after 24 months of ibrutinib treatment. These receptor sequences come from a human donor with chronic lymphocytic leukemia. Each CDR3 is given with its conserved first and last residue. A D gene is named only where the DNA matches it firmly. For some rows the clone size is stated as once, few or many, or as a class when expanded; others skip it.

v_call	clone_size	d_call	j_call	cdr3_nt	cdr3_aa
TRBV7-2	NA	NA	TRBJ2-5	TGTGCCAGCAGCCGGACTTTAGAGACCCAGTACTTC	CASSRTLETQYF
TRBV2	NA	NA	TRBJ1-4	TGTGCCCGCGGAGCCACGAATGAAAAACTGTTTTTT	CARGATNEKLFF
TRBV4-1	NA	NA	TRBJ1-6	TGCGCCAGCAAACCCTTGGGGGTTCGAGATTCACCCCTCCACTTT	CASKPLGVRDSPLHF
TRBV5-4	once	NA	TRBJ2-2	TGTGCCAGCAGCTTGGGGGGGCGGTCCGGGGAGCTGTTTTTT	CASSLGGRSGELFF
TRBV6-5	NA	NA	TRBJ2-5	TGTGCCATCAGTGGATTAGACCAAGAGACCCAGTACTTC	CAISGLDQETQYF
TRBV6-6	few	NA	TRBJ1-6	TGTGCCAGCAGTTACGAGCACAGCAATTCACCCCTCCACTTT	CASSYEHSNSPLHF
TRBV6-4	NA	TRBD2	TRBJ2-3	TGTGCCAGCAGTCCCCTAGCGGGGGGCACAGATACGCAGTATTTT	CASSPLAGGTDTQYF
TRBV5-1	NA	TRBD1	TRBJ2-2	TGCGCCAGCAGCCCGGGACAGGGGTCTACCGGGGAGCTGTTTTTT	CASSPGQGSTGELFF
TRBV29-1	NA	TRBD2	TRBJ2-3	TGCAGCGTTCATAGCGGGGGTACAGATACGCAGTATTTT	CSVHSGGTDTQYF
TRBV18	NA	NA	TRBJ1-2	TGTGCCAGCTCACCCCGGGTAGGACCGTCAACTAACTATGGCTACACCTTC	CASSPRVGPSTNYGYTF
TRBV6-5	NA	NA	TRBJ2-3	TGTGCCAGCAGCCCTCCTCCCTGGGGGGTAAATACGCAGTATTTT	CASSPPPWGVNTQYF
TRBV7-2	NA	NA	TRBJ1-4	TGTGCCAGCAGCTTTTTTAGGTTTGGACAGAATGAAAAACTGTTTTTT	CASSFFRFGQNEKLFF
TRBV4-3	NA	NA	TRBJ2-1	TGCGCCAGCAGCATTAGCGGAGAATCCTACAATGAGCAGTTCTTC	CASSISGESYNEQFF
TRBV29-1	NA	NA	TRBJ1-2	TGCAGCGTTGAAGCCGGAGCCGGGGGCTACACCTTC	CSVEAGAGGYTF
TRBV7-3	NA	NA	TRBJ2-2	TGTGCCAGCAGCTTAATCGGGACGGGCGGGGAGCTGTTTTTT	CASSLIGTGGELFF
TRBV12-5	NA	TRBD1	TRBJ2-2	TGTGCTAGTGGTTATGGTGGAACAGGGGGTAACACCGGGGAGCTGTTTTTT	CASGYGGTGGNTGELFF
TRBV11-2	NA	NA	TRBJ2-3	TGTGCCAGCAGCTTACTGGCGGGGGCCAGCACAGATACGCAGTATTTT	CASSLLAGASTDTQYF
TRBV29-1	NA	NA	TRBJ2-5	TGCAGCGTTGGGACTGTTGGAGAGACCCAGTACTTC	CSVGTVGETQYF
TRBV6-1	few	NA	TRBJ2-7	TGTGCCAGCAGTGAAGGGTGGGGGTACGAGCAGTACTTC	CASSEGWGYEQYF
TRBV2	NA	NA	TRBJ1-5	TGTGCCAGCAGTGAAGCGGGGTGGAATCAGCCCCAGCATTTT	CASSEAGWNQPQHF
TRBV6-5	NA	TRBD1	TRBJ1-2	TGTGCCAGCAGTTATTCCGACAGGGCGGGAGGCTACACCTTC	CASSYSDRAGGYTF
TRBV11-2	NA	TRBD1	TRBJ2-7	TGTGCCAGCAGCCGGACAGGGGTCTACGAGCAGTACTTC	CASSRTGVYEQYF
TRBV5-6	NA	TRBD2	TRBJ2-3	TGTGCCAGCAGGGAGGCTAGCGGGGGGGGACCCACAGATACGCAGTATTTT	CASREASGGGPTDTQYF
TRBV5-1	NA	NA	TRBJ2-3	TGCGCCAGCAGCCCGCAGGGGTACAGCACAGATACGCAGTATTTT	CASSPQGYSTDTQYF
TRBV7-3	NA	TRBD2	TRBJ2-7	TGTGCCAGCAGCCTAGGACTAGCCTACGAGCAGTACTTC	CASSLGLAYEQYF